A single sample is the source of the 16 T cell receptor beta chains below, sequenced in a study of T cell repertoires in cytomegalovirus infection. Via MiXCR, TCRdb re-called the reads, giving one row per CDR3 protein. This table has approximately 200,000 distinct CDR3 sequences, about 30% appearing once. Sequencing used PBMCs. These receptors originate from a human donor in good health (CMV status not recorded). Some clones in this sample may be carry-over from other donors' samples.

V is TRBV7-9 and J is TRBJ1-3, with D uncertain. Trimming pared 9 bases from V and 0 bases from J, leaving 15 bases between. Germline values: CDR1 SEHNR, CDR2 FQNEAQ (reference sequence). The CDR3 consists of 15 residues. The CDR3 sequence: CARLDSSDSGNTIYF. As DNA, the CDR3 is TGTGCCAGGTTAGATTCATCGGACTCTGGAAACACCATATATTTT.

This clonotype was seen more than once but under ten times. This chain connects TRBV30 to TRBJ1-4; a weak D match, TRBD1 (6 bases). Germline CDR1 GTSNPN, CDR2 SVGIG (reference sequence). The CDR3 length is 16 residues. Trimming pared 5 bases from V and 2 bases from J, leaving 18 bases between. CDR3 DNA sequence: TGTGCCTGGGGTGGGGGCCTGGGGACGACTAATGAAAAACTGTTTTTT. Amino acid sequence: CAWGGGLGTTNEKLFF.

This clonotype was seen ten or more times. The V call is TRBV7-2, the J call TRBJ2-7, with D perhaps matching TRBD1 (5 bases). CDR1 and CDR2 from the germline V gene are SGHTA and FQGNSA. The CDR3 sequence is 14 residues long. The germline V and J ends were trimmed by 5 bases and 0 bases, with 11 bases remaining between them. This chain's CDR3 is CASSPGRASYEQYF. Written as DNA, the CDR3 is TGTGCCAGCAGCCCCGGCAGGGCCTCCTACGAGCAGTACTTC.

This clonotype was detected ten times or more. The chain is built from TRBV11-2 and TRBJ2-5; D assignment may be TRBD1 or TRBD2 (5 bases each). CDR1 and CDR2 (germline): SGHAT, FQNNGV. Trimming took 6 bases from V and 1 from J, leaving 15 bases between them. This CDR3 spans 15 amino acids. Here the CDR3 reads CASRVWGTFQETQYF. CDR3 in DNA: TGTGCCAGCAGGGTGTGGGGGACGTTCCAAGAGACCCAGTACTTC. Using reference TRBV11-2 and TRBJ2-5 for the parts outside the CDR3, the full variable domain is EAGVAQSPRYKIIEKRQSVAFWCNPISGHATLYWYQQILGQGPKLLIQFQNNGVVDDSQLPKDRFSAERLKGVDSTLKIQPAKLEDSAVYLCASRVWGTFQETQYFGPGTRLLVL.

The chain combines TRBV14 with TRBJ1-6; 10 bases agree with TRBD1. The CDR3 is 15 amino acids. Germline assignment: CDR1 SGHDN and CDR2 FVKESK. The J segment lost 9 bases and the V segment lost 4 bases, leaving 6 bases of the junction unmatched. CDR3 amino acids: CASSRGTGVGSPLHF. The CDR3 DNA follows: TGTGCCAGCAGCCGGGGGACAGGGGTTGGTTCACCCCTCCACTTT.

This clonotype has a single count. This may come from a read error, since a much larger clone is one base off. CDR3 sequence: CASSPGTGGDGYTF. The CDR3 DNA is TGTGCCAGCAGCCCCGGGACAGGGGGCGATGGCTACACCTTC. V gene TRBV7-9 combines with J gene TRBJ1-2, with 12 bases lining up with TRBD1. This CDR3 spans 14 amino acids. The germline V gene has CDR1 SEHNR and CDR2 FQNEAQ (reference sequence). The V and J ends lost 5 bases and 6 bases, in that order; junction bases with no gene match: 4.

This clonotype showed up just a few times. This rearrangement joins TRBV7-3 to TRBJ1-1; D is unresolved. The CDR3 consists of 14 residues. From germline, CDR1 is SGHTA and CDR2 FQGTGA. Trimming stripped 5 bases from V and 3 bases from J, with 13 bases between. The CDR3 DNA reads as TGTGCCAGCAGCCGGAACATAAGGGACACTGAAGCTTTCTTT. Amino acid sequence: CASSRNIRDTEAFF.

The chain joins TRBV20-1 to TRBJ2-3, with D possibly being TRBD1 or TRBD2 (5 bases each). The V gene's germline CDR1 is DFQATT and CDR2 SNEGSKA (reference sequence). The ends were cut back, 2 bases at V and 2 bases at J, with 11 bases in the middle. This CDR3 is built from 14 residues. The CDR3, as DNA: TGCAGTGCTAGAAGGCCAGGGACCACAGATACGCAGTATTTT. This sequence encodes CSARRPGTTDTQYF.

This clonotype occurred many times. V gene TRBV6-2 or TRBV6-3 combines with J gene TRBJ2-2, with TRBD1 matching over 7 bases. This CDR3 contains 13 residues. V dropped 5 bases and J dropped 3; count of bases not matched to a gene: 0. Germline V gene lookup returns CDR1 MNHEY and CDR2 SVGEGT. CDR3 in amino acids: CASSGQDTGELFF. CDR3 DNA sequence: TGTGCCAGCAGTGGACAGGACACCGGGGAGCTGTTTTTT.

This CDR3 is CASSPQGGNQETQYF. The CDR3 DNA sequence: TGTGCCAGCAGCCCCCAGGGAGGAAACCAAGAGACCCAGTACTTC. The genes are TRBV7-3 and TRBJ2-5, with D maybe TRBD2 (6 bases). The CDR3 covers 15 residues. The germline gives CDR1 SGHTA, CDR2 FQGTGA. Trimming shortened V by 5 bases and J by 0 bases, and 13 bases separated the two germline ends.

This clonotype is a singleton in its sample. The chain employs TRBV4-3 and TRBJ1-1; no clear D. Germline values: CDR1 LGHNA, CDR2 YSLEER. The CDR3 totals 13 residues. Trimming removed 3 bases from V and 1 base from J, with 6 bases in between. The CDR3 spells CASSHGRNTEAFF. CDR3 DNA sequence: TGCGCCAGCAGCCACGGGAGGAACACTGAAGCTTTCTTT.

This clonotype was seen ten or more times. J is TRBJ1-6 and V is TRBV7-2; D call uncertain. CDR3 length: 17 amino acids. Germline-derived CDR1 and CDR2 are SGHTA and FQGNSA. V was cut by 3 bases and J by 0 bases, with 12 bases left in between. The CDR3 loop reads CASSFRLGSSYNSPLHF. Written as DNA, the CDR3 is TGTGCCAGCAGCTTCCGACTGGGGAGCTCCTATAATTCACCCCTCCACTTT.

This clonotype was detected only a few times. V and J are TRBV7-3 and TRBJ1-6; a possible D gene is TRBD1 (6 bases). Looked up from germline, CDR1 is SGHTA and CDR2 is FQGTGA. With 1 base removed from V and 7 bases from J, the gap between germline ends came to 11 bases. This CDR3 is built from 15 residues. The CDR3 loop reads CASSLRGQKNSPLHF. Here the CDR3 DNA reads TGTGCCAGCAGCTTAAGGGGGCAGAAAAATTCACCCCTCCACTTT.

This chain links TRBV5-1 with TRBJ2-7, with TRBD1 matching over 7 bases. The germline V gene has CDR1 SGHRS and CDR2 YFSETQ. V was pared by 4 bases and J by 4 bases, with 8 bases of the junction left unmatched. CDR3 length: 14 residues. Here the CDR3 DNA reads TGCGCCAGCAGCCCTACGACAGGGTGGTACGAGCAGTACTTC. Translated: CASSPTTGWYEQYF. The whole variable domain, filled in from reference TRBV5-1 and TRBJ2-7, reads KAGVTQTPRYLIKTRGQQVTLSCSPISGHRSVSWYQQTPGQGLQFLFEYFSETQRNKGNFPGRFSGRQFSNSRSEMNVSTLELGDSALYLCASSPTTGWYEQYFGPGTRLTVT.

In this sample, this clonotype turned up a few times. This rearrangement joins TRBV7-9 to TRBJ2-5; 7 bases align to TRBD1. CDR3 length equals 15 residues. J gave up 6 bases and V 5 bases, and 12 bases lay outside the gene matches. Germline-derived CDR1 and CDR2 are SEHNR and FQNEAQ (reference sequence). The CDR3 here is CASSPVQGPQQTQYF. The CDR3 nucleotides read TGTGCCAGCAGCCCGGTACAGGGGCCTCAGCAGACCCAGTACTTC.

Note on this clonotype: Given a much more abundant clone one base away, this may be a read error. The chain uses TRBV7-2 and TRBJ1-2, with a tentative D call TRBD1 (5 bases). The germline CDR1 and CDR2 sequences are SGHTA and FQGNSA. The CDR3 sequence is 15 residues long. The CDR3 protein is CASSGTRSTNDGYTF. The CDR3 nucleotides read TGTGCCAGCAGCGGGACGCGGAGCACTAACGATGGCTACACCTTC.